Shown below are 16 T cell receptor beta chains from a single sample sequenced in a study of shared clonotypes between healthy human individuals. The table came from immunoSEQ multiplex PCR; TCRdb's copy has only in-frame clones and leaves some out. The table has roughly 1,100,000 clones, approximately 70% seen once. The sample comprised memory CD4+ T cells sorted from blood. Specified subset: CD45RA-negative fraction. Receptors originate from a man aged 18 to 29 in good health.

A few counts support this clone. The V call is TRBV2, the J call TRBJ2-2, with D unclear. The germline V gene encodes CDR1 SNHLY and CDR2 FYNNEI. The CDR3 is 14 amino acids. Trimming cost V 5 bases and J 7 bases, with 14 bases left between them. CDR3 bases: TGTGCCAGCAGTAACGAGAAGGTGGGCGGGGAGCTGTTTTTT. Protein sequence: CASSNEKVGGELFF.

The chain is built from TRBV19 and TRBJ2-5; no clear D. V dropped 5 bases and J dropped 2 bases, with 9 bases sitting between them. The CDR3 is 13 residues long. Germline lookup yields CDR1 LNHDA and CDR2 SQIVND (reference sequence). The CDR3 here is CASSLSVQETQYF. Here the CDR3 DNA reads TGTGCCAGTAGTCTATCCGTTCAAGAGACCCAGTACTTC.

This clone was observed a handful of times. This chain links TRBV30 with TRBJ1-1; D is undetermined. Germline V gives CDR1 GTSNPN, CDR2 SVGIG (reference sequence). CDR3 length: 15 amino acids. Trimming left V 5 bases short and J 2 bases short, with 18 bases between. The CDR3 region is CAWRNRLASNTEAFF. The CDR3, as DNA: TGTGCCTGGCGAAACCGACTGGCTTCCAACACTGAAGCTTTCTTT. The variable domain in full, completed from reference TRBV30 and TRBJ1-1, reads SQTIHQWPATLVQPVGSPLSLECTVEGTSNPNLYWYRQAAGRGLQLLFYSVGIGQISSEVPQNLSASRPQDRQFILSSKKLLLSDSGFYLCAWRNRLASNTEAFFGQGTRLTVV.

This sequence joins TRBV5-1 and TRBJ2-5; 8 nucleotides align to TRBD2. In germline, CDR1 is SGHRS, CDR2 YFSETQ. After removal of 0 bases from V and 7 bases from J, the junction contained 8 bases not matched to a gene. This CDR3 contains 15 residues. This CDR3 reads CASSLEAGAWATQYF. In DNA form, the CDR3 reads TGCGCCAGCAGCTTGGAAGCGGGAGCTTGGGCGACCCAGTACTTC.

The chain couples TRBV7-2 to TRBJ2-7; TRBD1 matches 8 bases. This CDR3 comprises 15 residues. V gave up 2 bases and J gave up 4 bases; unmatched junction bases: 7. CDR1 and CDR2 from the germline V gene are SGHTA and FQGNSA. As DNA, the CDR3 is TGTGCCAGCAGCTTATTAGGCAGGGGGCAATACGAGCAGTACTTC. Residues: CASSLLGRGQYEQYF.

Comment on this clone: The same CDR3 is also encoded by other DNA sequences in this sample. The rearrangement links TRBV2 to TRBJ2-3; D is ambiguous. Germline CDR1 reads SNHLY; CDR2 reads FYNNEI. Trimming took off 5 bases at V and 3 bases at J, with 3 bases between the two ends. CDR3 length: 11 residues. The CDR3 region is CASSSTDTQYF. The CDR3 DNA reads as TGTGCCAGCAGTAGTACAGATACGCAGTATTTT.

This clone showed up just once. The CDR3 loop reads CARSTSDGVIGPQHF. The CDR3 DNA reads TGTGCCAGAAGCACATCGGACGGAGTAATTGGGCCCCAGCATTTT. The chain links TRBV5-3 to TRBJ1-5, with D unresolved. TRBV5-3 is an ORF for which the function is uncertain. This CDR3 comprises 15 residues. V was shortened by 4 bases and J by 9 bases, with 20 bases between the two germline ends.

V usage is TRBV29-1 and J usage is TRBJ2-7; possibly TRBD2 for D (6 bases). This CDR3 has 13 residues. The V gene's germline CDR1 is SQVTM and CDR2 ANQGSEA. V lost 5 bases and J 5 bases, leaving 16 bases between the germline ends. The CDR3, as DNA: TGCAGCGTTTCCGGGACTGTTGGAAACGAGCAGTACTTC. This translates into CSVSGTVGNEQYF.

The J gene is TRBJ2-7, the V gene TRBV7-9; 11 bases align to TRBD2. The junction had 8 bases not matched to a gene; V was cut back by 5 bases and J by 2 bases. CDR3 size: 16 residues. The germline V gene has CDR1 SEHNR and CDR2 FQNEAQ (reference sequence). CDR3: CASSRGLAGQAYEQYF. CDR3 nucleotides: TGTGCCAGCAGCCGCGGACTAGCGGGCCAAGCCTACGAGCAGTACTTC.

J is TRBJ2-5 and V is TRBV6-5; TRBD1 matches 10 bases. The germline V gene has CDR1 MNHEY and CDR2 SVGAGI. With V trimmed by 5 bases and J by 2 bases, 2 bases remained unmatched. This CDR3 has 14 amino acids. The CDR3 loop reads CASSRTGGQETQYF. The CDR3 nucleotides read TGTGCCAGCAGTCGGACAGGGGGGCAAGAGACCCAGTACTTC.

This chain joins TRBV9 and TRBJ2-3, with 8 bases aligning to TRBD2. Per germline, CDR1 SGDLS and CDR2 YYNGEE. This CDR3 is 14 amino acids long. Germline trimming cut 6 bases from V and 0 bases from J; bases unmatched to any gene: 3. The CDR3 loop is CASKASGSTDTQYF. CDR3 DNA: TGTGCCAGCAAGGCTAGCGGGAGCACAGATACGCAGTATTTT. The full variable domain, completed using reference TRBV9 and TRBJ2-3, is DSGVTQTPKHLITATGQRVTLRCSPRSGDLSVYWYQQSLDQGLQFLIQYYNGEERAKGNILERFSAQQFPDLHSELNLSSLELGDSALYFCASKASGSTDTQYFGPGTRLTVL.

This clone was seen a few times. The CDR3 bases are TGTGCCAGCAGCTTAGTACAGACTCAATACGAGCAGTACTTC. Its protein product is CASSLVQTQYEQYF. The J gene is TRBJ2-7, the V gene TRBV7-2; D gene unclear. V lost 1 base, J lost 4 bases, and 11 bases lay in between. Germline CDR1 is SGHTA and CDR2 is FQGNSA. The CDR3 length is 14 residues. Complete variable domain (other parts from reference TRBV7-2 and TRBJ2-7): GAGVSQSPSNKVTEKGKDVELRCDPISGHTALYWYRQSLGQGLEFLIYFQGNSAPDKSGLPSDRFSAERTGGSVSTLTIQRTQQEDSAVYLCASSLVQTQYEQYFGPGTRLTVT.

The chain links TRBV5-1 to TRBJ2-6, with D unclear. The germline V and J ends were trimmed by 2 bases and 0 bases, with 9 bases remaining between them. Germline assignment: CDR1 SGHRS and CDR2 YFSETQ. The CDR3 has 16 residues. Here the CDR3 reads CASSLERVSGANVLTF. The CDR3 DNA reads TGCGCCAGCAGCTTAGAAAGGGTCTCTGGGGCCAACGTCCTGACTTTC. Based on the CDR3 plus reference TRBV5-1 and TRBJ2-6, the full variable domain is KAGVTQTPRYLIKTRGQQVTLSCSPISGHRSVSWYQQTPGQGLQFLFEYFSETQRNKGNFPGRFSGRQFSNSRSEMNVSTLELGDSALYLCASSLERVSGANVLTFGAGSRLTVL.

For this clone: Other nucleotide sequences in the sample specify the same CDR3. The chain couples TRBV18 to TRBJ2-7, with no clear D. Germline lookup yields CDR1 KGHSH and CDR2 LQKENI. Trimming took 3 bases from V and 6 from J, leaving 12 bases between them. This CDR3 is 13 amino acids long. CDR3 region: CASSPSDSREQYF. CDR3 in DNA: TGTGCCAGCTCACCCTCTGACTCTCGCGAGCAGTACTTC. Variable domain in full (rest from reference TRBV18 and TRBJ2-7): NAGVMQNPRHLVRRRGQEARLRCSPMKGHSHVYWYRQLPEEGLKFMVYLQKENIIDESGMPKERFSAEFPKEGPSILRIQQVVRGDSAAYFCASSPSDSREQYFGPGTRLTVT.

The chain recombines TRBV5-1 with TRBJ2-5; 10 bases fit TRBD2. The CDR3 runs 16 residues. Germline values: CDR1 SGHRS, CDR2 YFSETQ. Losses at the gene ends were 1 base for V and 2 bases for J; bases not matched to a gene: 5. CDR3 sequence (DNA): TGCGCCAGCAGCTTGACAACTAGCGGGACTCAAGAGACCCAGTACTTC. It codes for CASSLTTSGTQETQYF.

J is TRBJ2-7 and V is TRBV7-8; 9 positions match TRBD1. Germline values: CDR1 SGHVS, CDR2 FQNEAQ. V lost 3 bases to trimming and J lost 3 bases; unmatched junction nucleotides: 12. The CDR3 sequence is 17 residues long. CDR3: CASSFPSDRGPGYEQYF. CDR3 nucleotide sequence: TGTGCCAGCAGCTTTCCCTCGGACAGGGGTCCCGGCTACGAGCAGTACTTC.